This T cell receptor (beta chain) comes out of a study of T-cell memory formation after mild COVID-19. This clonotype came up a few times. In TCRdb, the 5' RACE reads were re-called with MiXCR into one record per CDR3 protein. Among roughly 600,000 distinct CDR3 sequences listed, about 20% were seen once. Germline lookup yields CDR1 MNHEY and CDR2 SVGEGT. Deletions cut 0 bases from V and 5 bases from J, with 10 bases between. This CDR3 is built from 15 residues. The sample comprised PBMCs or a T cell subset sorted from them (not recorded which). The TCR was taken from an adult woman who had mild COVID-19 (a few samples of this study predate the infection). Cell type and time point are not known. The chain recombines TRBV6-2 or TRBV6-3 with TRBJ2-2; perhaps TRBD2 as D (5 bases). CDR3 region: CASSYSEAVTGELFF. The CDR3 DNA follows: TGTGCCAGCAGTTACTCGGAGGCGGTAACCGGGGAGCTGTTTTTT.